The rows below give T cell receptor beta chains drawn from one sample of a study of cytomegalovirus exposure and HLA in healthy donors. Profiled with immunoSEQ multiplex PCR; TCRdb holds only in-frame clones, not every one. The sample consists of some 150,000 clones, 85% to 90% of them appearing once. Sequenced: PBMCs. These receptors originate from a woman aged 18-29 years in good health and CMV-seropositive. CDR3s include the opening cysteine and the closing phenylalanine or tryptophan. Fields, in order: D gene, clone size, J gene, V gene, CDR3 protein, CDR3 DNA. The D gene is left open where the match is weak. Expanded clones are given a class, and other clones once, few, many or no size at all.

>.|.|TRBJ1-5|TRBV19
CASSIPGLFNQPQHF
TGTGCCAGTAGTATCCCGGGACTGTTCAATCAGCCCCAGCATTTT
>.|.|TRBJ2-5|TRBV5-1
CASSPPWAGGHQETQYF
TGCGCCAGCAGCCCACCGTGGGCTGGCGGGCACCAAGAGACCCAGTACTTC
>.|once|TRBJ2-7|TRBV11-2
CASSLDGSIYEQYF
TGTGCCAGCAGCTTAGACGGGAGCATCTACGAGCAGTACTTC
>.|.|TRBJ1-5|TRBV5-5
CASSRGGVLEVGQPQHF
TGTGCCAGCAGCCGCGGGGGGGTCCTGGAAGTTGGTCAGCCCCAGCATTTT
>.|.|TRBJ2-2|TRBV18
CASSPRQGSTSTGELFF
TGTGCCAGCTCACCACGGCAGGGGAGTACTTCGACCGGGGAGCTGTTTTTT
>TRBD1|few|TRBJ1-1|TRBV6-5
CASRDRGRRITEAFF
TGTGCCAGCAGGGACAGGGGGCGCCGGATCACTGAAGCTTTCTTT
>.|.|TRBJ2-7|TRBV7-3
CASSLTRQGTDYEQYF
TGTGCCAGCAGCTTAACCCGGCAGGGAACGGACTACGAGCAGTACTTC
>TRBD2|.|TRBJ2-7|TRBV27
CASSFMWGGSEQYF
TGTGCCAGCAGTTTTATGTGGGGGGGATCCGAGCAGTACTTC
>TRBD1|.|TRBJ1-4|TRBV30
CAWSSQGAPTFNEKLFF
TGTGCCTGGAGTTCTCAGGGGGCCCCGACCTTTAATGAAAAACTGTTTTTT
>.|.|TRBJ1-1|TRBV4-1
CASSHSRVAEAFF
TGCGCCAGCAGCCATTCCAGGGTGGCTGAAGCTTTCTTT
>TRBD2|.|TRBJ2-1|TRBV5-1
CASSPASGGWQFF
TGCGCCAGCAGCCCAGCTAGCGGGGGTTGGCAGTTCTTC
>TRBD2|.|TRBJ2-1|TRBV7-2
CASSAGLRQFF
TGTGCCAGCAGCGCGGGACTACGGCAGTTCTTC
>TRBD1|.|TRBJ2-2|TRBV7-9
CASSLGQDNTGELFF
TGTGCCAGCAGCCTGGGACAGGACAACACCGGGGAGCTGTTTTTT
>.|.|TRBJ2-7|TRBV7-2
CASSLSGPGEQYF
TGTGCCAGCAGCTTAAGCGGACCGGGGGAGCAGTACTTC
>TRBD1|.|TRBJ1-6|TRBV5-4
CASSRPGQVNSPLHF
TGTGCCAGCAGCCGACCGGGACAGGTTAATTCACCCCTCCACTTT
>.|.|TRBJ2-6|TRBV25-1
CASSESYSGANVLTF
TGTGCCAGCAGTGAATCGTACTCTGGGGCCAACGTCCTGACTTTC
>TRBD1|.|TRBJ2-7|TRBV9
CASSVGTGTGTDEQYF
TGTGCCAGCAGCGTGGGGACCGGGACAGGGACAGACGAGCAGTACTTC
>TRBD1|once|TRBJ1-6|TRBV28
CASRGTVSYNSPLHF
TGTGCCAGCAGGGGGACAGTCTCCTATAATTCACCCCTCCACTTT
>TRBD1|.|TRBJ1-4|TRBV2
CASKLRQGGEKLFF
TGTGCCAGCAAACTTCGGCAGGGGGGTGAAAAACTGTTTTTT
>.|.|TRBJ2-7|TRBV5-4
CASSLSRLGEREQYF
TGTGCCAGCAGCTTGAGCCGACTAGGGGAACGGGAGCAGTACTTC
>TRBD2|.|TRBJ2-7|TRBV10-3
CATTGGSYEQYF
TGTGCCACCACGGGAGGGAGTTACGAGCAGTACTTC
>TRBD1|.|TRBJ2-2|TRBV7-9
CASSLGQGPGELFF
TGTGCCAGCAGCTTGGGACAGGGGCCCGGGGAGCTGTTTTTT
>.|.|TRBJ1-6|TRBV11-1
CASSLTWSDNSPLHF
TGTGCCAGCAGCCTTACTTGGTCGGATAATTCACCCCTCCACTTT
>TRBD2|.|TRBJ2-5|TRBV30
CAWSVTSGRRETQYF
TGTGCCTGGAGTGTAACTAGCGGGAGAAGAGAGACCCAGTACTTC
>.|.|TRBJ2-2|TRBV2
CASSDKAGATGELFF
TGTGCCAGCAGTGACAAGGCAGGGGCCACCGGGGAGCTGTTTTTT
>TRBD1|.|TRBJ2-5|TRBV29-1
CSVRDRGLGETQYF
TGCAGCGTTCGGGACAGGGGGCTAGGAGAGACCCAGTACTTC
>.|.|TRBJ1-5|TRBV30
CAWSVANNQPQHF
TGTGCCTGGAGTGTGGCAAACAATCAGCCCCAGCATTTT
>TRBD1|.|TRBJ2-2|TRBV10-3
CAISGGQVYTGELFF
TGTGCCATCAGTGGGGGACAGGTATACACCGGGGAGCTGTTTTTT
>.|.|TRBJ2-7|TRBV5-4
CASSAGPQGTEQYF
TGTGCCAGCAGCGCGGGCCCACAGGGAACCGAGCAGTACTTC
>.|.|TRBJ1-1|TRBV6-5
CASNSVQVNTEAFF
TGTGCCAGCAATTCAGTTCAGGTGAACACTGAAGCTTTCTTT